This is a list of T cell receptor beta chains from one sample in a study of blood T cell repertoires in COVID-19. Generated by immunoSEQ multiplex PCR, the TCRdb table keeps only in-frame clones and is missing some. The data show 150,000 to 200,000 clones, with about 85% seen just once and 6.5% to 9% held by the top ten. The sequenced sample consisted of peripheral blood. The receptors stem from a woman older than 75 with COVID-19, enrolled during active disease. CDR3s include the opening cysteine and the closing phenylalanine or tryptophan. D genes are given only for firm matches. Expanded clones are given a class, and other clones once, few, many or no size at all.

>NA|TRBD1|TRBJ2-5|TRBV5-4
CASSSIQGAGETQYF
>NA|TRBD2|TRBJ2-5|TRBV2
CASSTVTSGGRKTQYF
>once|TRBD2|TRBJ2-5|TRBV11-1
CASSFGGQETQYF
>few|NA|TRBJ1-1|TRBV7-3
CASSLIGGRVDTEAFF
>NA|NA|TRBJ1-1|TRBV3-1/TRBV3-2
CASSRTENTEAFF
>NA|NA|TRBJ1-1|TRBV15
CATSGEHGGVNTEAFF
>NA|NA|TRBJ2-7|TRBV28
CASRPPVFPYEQYF
>NA|TRBD1|TRBJ1-6|TRBV28
CASRDRENSPLHF
>NA|NA|TRBJ2-3|TRBV5-1
CASSLGLAADTQYF
>NA|NA|TRBJ1-3|TRBV4-1
CASSQSTTVSSGNTIYF
>NA|TRBD2|TRBJ2-5|TRBV29-1
CSVDPGGETQYF
>NA|NA|TRBJ1-2|TRBV5-1
CASSLGTANYGYTF
>NA|NA|TRBJ2-3|TRBV24-1
CATSAGTSTDTQYF
>NA|NA|TRBJ1-2|TRBV6-4
CASTIYGYTF